Described below is a single T cell receptor (beta chain) sequence and its context. Antigen specificity is unknown. Between the trimmed V and J ends, which lost 5 bases and 5 bases, there was a span of 19 bases. The CDR3 extends over 15 amino acids. The V gene's germline CDR1 is SGHTA and CDR2 FQGNSA. This sample is part of a study of cytomegalovirus exposure and HLA in healthy donors. Study-level points and caveats: Some highly shared sequence variants likely arose as a pipeline artifact. Earlier findings revealed that most TCR beta V segments proved productive either about 90% or about 30% of the time. Later work associated around 18,000 TCR beta sequences with HLA alleles at 0.05 false discovery rate. The dataset shows that most TCR sequences were rare, while some public TCRs occurred in many donors.

Vbeta (60) and Jbeta (13) primers were used in the PCR. The table came from immunoSEQ multiplex PCR; TCRdb's copy has only in-frame clones and leaves some out. Among about 110,000 clones listed, approximately 81% were seen once. The chain combines TRBV7-2 with TRBJ2-7; D uncertain. The specimen was PBMCs. The sequence came from a woman younger than 35 in good health and CMV-seropositive. CDR3 sequence: CASSPLVRLFHEQYF. The CDR3 bases are TGTGCCAGCAGCCCTCTAGTGAGGCTCTTCCACGAGCAGTACTTC.